The source of this TCR beta chain is a study of shared clonotypes between healthy human individuals. Across the whole study: Samples came from a couple of female and three male donors aged 18 to 49.

Naive CD8 isolation took CD45RO-negative cells positively selected for CCR7 and excluded terminally differentiated effector memory CD45RA+ cells. Assay: immunoSEQ multiplex PCR; the TCRdb copy retains only in-frame clones and omits some. The sample has nearly 600,000 clones; just under 97% are singletons. The CDR3 runs 14 residues. V was trimmed by 1 base and J by 6 bases, leaving 10 bases between them. Germline-derived CDR1 and CDR2 are SEHNR and FQNEAQ (reference sequence). The sample consisted of naive CD8+ T cells sorted from blood. The rearrangement uses TRBV7-9 and TRBJ1-5; tentative D call: TRBD1 (5 bases). The origin of this receptor is a woman in her 30s in good health. Written as DNA, the CDR3 is TGTGCCAGCAGCTTAGGAAGGGGCACTCAGCCCCAGCATTTT. It is translated as CASSLGRGTQPQHF.